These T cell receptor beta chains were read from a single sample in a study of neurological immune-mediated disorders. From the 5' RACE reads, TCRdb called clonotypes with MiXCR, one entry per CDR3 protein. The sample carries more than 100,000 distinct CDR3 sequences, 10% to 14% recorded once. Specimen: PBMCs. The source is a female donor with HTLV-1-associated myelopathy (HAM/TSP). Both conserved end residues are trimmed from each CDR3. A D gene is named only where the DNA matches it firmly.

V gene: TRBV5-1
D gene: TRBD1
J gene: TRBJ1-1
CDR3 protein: ASSQTGDMNTEAF

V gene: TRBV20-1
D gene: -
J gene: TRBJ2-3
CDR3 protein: SASRGLGTDTQY

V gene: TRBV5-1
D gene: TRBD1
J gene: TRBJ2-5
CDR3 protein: ASSLNIRTGGGETQY

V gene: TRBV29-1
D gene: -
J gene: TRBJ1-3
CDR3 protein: SVEGRNTIY

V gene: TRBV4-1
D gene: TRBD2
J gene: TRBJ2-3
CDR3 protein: ASSQELPGGGGGTQY

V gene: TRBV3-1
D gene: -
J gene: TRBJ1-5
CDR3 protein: ASSQGRGNQPQH

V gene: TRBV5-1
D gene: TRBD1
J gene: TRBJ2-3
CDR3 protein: ASGTGGSTDTQY

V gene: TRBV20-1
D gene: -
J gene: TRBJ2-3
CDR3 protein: SASHGGRTDTQY

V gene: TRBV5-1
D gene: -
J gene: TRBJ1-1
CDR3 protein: ASSLRPGANTEAF

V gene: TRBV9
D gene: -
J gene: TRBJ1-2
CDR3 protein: ASSVDPENNYGYT

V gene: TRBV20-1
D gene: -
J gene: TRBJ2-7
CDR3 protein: SARGSGRPYEQY

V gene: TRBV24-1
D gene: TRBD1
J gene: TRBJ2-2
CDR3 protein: ATSDLGQGATGELF

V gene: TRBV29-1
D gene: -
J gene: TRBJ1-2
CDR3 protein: SVQKQGFGYT

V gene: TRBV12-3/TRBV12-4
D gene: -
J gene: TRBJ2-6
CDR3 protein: ASSPEKGATGANVLT

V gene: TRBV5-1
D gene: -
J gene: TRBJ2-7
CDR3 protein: ASSPLTRAYEQY

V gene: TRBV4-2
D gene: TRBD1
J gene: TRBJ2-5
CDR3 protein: ASSKGAVETQY

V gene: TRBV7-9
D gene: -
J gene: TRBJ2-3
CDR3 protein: ASSLIREDTQY

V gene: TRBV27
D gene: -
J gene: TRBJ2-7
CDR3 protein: ASRLYLGVEYEQY

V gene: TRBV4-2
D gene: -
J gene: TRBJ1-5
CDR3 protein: ASSQERTVNQPQH

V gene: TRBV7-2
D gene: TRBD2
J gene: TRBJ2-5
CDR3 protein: ASSFGLAGGMETQY

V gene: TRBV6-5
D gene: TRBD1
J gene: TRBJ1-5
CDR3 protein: ASSVQGNSNQPQH

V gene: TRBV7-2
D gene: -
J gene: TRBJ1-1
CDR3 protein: ASSTRRNTEAF

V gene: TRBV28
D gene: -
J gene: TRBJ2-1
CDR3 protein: ASSSPEGLGSYNEQF

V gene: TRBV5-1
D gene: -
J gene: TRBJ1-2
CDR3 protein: ASSLAGNNRGGYT

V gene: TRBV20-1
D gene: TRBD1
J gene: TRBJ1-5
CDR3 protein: SARDRQGAFQPQH

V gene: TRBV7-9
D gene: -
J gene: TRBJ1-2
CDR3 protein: ASSPGALLNYGYT

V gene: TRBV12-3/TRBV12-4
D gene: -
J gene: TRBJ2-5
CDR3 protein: ARPQGETQY

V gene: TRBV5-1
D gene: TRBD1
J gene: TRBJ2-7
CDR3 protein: ASSALTGSSYEQY

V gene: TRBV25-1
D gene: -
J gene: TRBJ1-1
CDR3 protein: ASSLGENTEAF

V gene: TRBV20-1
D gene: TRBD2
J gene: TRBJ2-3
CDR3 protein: SARTSGDPKGTQY

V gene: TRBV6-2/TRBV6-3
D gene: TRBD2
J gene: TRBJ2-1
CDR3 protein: ASRSLAVYNEQF

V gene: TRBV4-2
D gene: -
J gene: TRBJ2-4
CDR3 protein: ASSRESGYKNIQY

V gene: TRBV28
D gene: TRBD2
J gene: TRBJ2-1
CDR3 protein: ASSSGDYQEF

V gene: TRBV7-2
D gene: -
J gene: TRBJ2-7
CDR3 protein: ASSLARSYEQY

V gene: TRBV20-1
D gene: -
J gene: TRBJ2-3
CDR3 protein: SARDSLLTDTQY

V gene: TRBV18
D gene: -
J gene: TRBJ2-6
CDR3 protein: ASSSAGDRSGANVLT